This T cell receptor (beta chain) was identified during a study of T-cell reconstitution after alpha-beta-depleted transplantation in children. Many counts were recorded for this clonotype. Molecular barcoding with unique molecular identifiers was used for the TCRbeta library. TCRdb independently ran MiXCR on the PCR reads; one entry per CDR3 protein. This table has around 360,000 distinct CDR3 sequences, 10% appearing once. V dropped 5 bases and J dropped 5; count of bases not matched to a gene: 4. Germline V gene lookup returns CDR1 SEHNR and CDR2 FQNEAQ (reference sequence). The CDR3 is 14 amino acids.

The gene calls are TRBV7-9 and TRBJ2-3, with 10 bases that match TRBD2. This sequence originates from a human donor who donated a stem cell graft to a child with acute lymphoblastic leukemia. The material was PBMCs from the stem cell graft donor, obtained from the stem cell graft. The CDR3 bases are TGTGCCAGCAGCGAGCGGGAGGGCCTAGATACGCAGTATTTT. This codes for CASSEREGLDTQYF.